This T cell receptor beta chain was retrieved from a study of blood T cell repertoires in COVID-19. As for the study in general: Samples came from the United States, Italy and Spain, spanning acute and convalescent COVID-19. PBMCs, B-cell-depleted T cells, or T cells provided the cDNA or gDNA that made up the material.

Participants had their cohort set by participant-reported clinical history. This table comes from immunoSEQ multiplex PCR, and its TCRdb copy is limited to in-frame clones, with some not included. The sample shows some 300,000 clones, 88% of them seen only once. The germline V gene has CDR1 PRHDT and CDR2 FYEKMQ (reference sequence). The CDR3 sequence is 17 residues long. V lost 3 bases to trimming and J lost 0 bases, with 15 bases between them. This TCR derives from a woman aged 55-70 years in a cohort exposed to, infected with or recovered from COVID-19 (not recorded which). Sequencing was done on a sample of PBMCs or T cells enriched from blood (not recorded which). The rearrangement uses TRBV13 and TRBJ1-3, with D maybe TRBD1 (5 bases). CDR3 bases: TGTGCCAGCAGCTTTGGGACTATGGGGGACTCTGGAAACACCATATATTTT. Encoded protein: CASSFGTMGDSGNTIYF.